The 3 T cell receptor beta chains below were found in one sample sequenced in a study of blood T cell repertoires in COVID-19. The assay was immunoSEQ multiplex PCR, and TCRdb's table has in-frame clones only and misses some. The data contain around 200,000 clones, over 75% of them singletons. The sequenced sample consisted of PBMCs or T cells enriched from blood (not recorded which). These receptors came from a woman between 18 and 29 years old who had recovered from COVID-19.

This clone came up a few times. V gene TRBV14 combines with J gene TRBJ1-1; D not resolved. The germline CDR1 and CDR2 sequences are SGHDN and FVKESK. V lost 3 bases to trimming and J lost 5 bases, with 7 bases between them. This CDR3 is built from 12 residues. The DNA for the CDR3 is TGTGCCAGCAGCCACGTATTGACTGAAGCTTTCTTT. Translated: CASSHVLTEAFF.

This sequence joins TRBV7-8 and TRBJ1-2; D perhaps matches TRBD1 (5 bases). Trimming removed 5 bases at V and 7 bases at J, with 23 bases between. Germline lookup yields CDR1 SGHVS and CDR2 FQNEAQ. CDR3 length: 16 amino acids. The CDR3 DNA reads as TGTGCCAGCAGCCCCATCAGGGTTCCCTCGGCGCGTGGCTACACCTTC. This sequence encodes CASSPIRVPSARGYTF.

This clone appeared once. The CDR3 region is CASSCPPGLAPREVDTQYF. In nucleotides, the CDR3 is TGTGCCAGCAGTTGCCCTCCGGGACTAGCCCCGAGGGAGGTGGATACGCAGTATTTT. This chain joins TRBV28 and TRBJ2-3; 9 bases map to TRBD2. J gave up 6 bases and V 4 bases, and 20 bases lay outside the gene matches. Germline V gene data show CDR1 as MDHEN and CDR2 as SYDVKM. The CDR3 consists of 19 residues.